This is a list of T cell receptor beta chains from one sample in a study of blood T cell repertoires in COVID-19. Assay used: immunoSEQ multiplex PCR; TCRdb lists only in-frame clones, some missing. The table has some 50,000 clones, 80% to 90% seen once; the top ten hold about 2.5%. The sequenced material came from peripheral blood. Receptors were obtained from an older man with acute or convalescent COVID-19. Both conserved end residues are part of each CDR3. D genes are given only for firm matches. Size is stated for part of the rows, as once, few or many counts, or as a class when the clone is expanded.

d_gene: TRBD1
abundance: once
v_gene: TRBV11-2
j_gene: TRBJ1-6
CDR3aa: CASSSLGGTGGVPNSPLHF
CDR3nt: TGTGCCAGCAGCTCCTTAGGGGGGACAGGGGGAGTTCCCAATTCACCCCTCCACTTT

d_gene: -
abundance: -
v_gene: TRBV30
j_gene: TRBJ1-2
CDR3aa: CAWSVTGPNYGYTF
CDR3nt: TGTGCCTGGAGTGTAACAGGGCCTAACTATGGCTACACCTTC

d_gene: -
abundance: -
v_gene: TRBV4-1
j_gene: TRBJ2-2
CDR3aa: CASSPGVTGELFF
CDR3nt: TGCGCCAGCAGCCCAGGTGTCACCGGGGAGCTGTTTTTT

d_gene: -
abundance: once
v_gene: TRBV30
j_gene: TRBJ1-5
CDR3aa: CAWSVQGGQPQHF
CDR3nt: TGTGCCTGGAGTGTACAGGGTGGTCAGCCCCAGCATTTT

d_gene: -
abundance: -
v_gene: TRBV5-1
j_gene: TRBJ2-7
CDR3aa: CASNTGAPSSEQYF
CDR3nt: TGCGCCAGCAACACAGGCGCCCCCTCCTCCGAGCAGTACTTC

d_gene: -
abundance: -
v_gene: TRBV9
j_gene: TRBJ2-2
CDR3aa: CASSLAVRNTGELFF
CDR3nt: TGTGCCAGCAGCTTAGCGGTTAGGAACACCGGGGAGCTGTTTTTT

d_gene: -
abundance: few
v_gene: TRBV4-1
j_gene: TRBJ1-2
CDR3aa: CASSPLVPRQGGDSYGYTF
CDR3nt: TGCGCCAGCAGCCCCCTTGTCCCAAGACAAGGGGGGGATAGTTATGGCTACACCTTC

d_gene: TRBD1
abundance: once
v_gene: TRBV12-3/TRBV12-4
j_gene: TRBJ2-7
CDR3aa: CASSFGQGSQYF
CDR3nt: TGTGCCAGCAGTTTCGGACAGGGGTCGCAGTACTTC

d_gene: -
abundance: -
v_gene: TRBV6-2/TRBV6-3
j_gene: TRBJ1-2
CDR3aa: CASSRDMTDYGYTF
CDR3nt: TGTGCCAGCAGTCGGGACATGACGGACTATGGCTACACCTTC

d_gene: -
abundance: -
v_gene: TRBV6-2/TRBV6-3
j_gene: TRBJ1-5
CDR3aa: CASSYFQGRQPQHF
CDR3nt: TGTGCCAGCAGTTACTTCCAGGGTCGTCAGCCCCAGCATTTT

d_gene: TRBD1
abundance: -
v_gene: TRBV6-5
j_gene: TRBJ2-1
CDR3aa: CASSTGTGLDEQFF
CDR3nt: TGTGCCAGCAGTACCGGGACAGGGTTGGATGAGCAGTTCTTC

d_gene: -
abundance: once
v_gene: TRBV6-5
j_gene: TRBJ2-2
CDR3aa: CASRTIQGSTGELFF
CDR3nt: TGTGCCAGCAGGACTATACAGGGATCCACCGGGGAGCTGTTTTTT

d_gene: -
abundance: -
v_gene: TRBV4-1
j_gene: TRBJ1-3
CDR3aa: CASRSLQTSGNTIYF
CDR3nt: TGCGCCAGCAGGAGTCTGCAAACCTCTGGAAACACCATATATTTT

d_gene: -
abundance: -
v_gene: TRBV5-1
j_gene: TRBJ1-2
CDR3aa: CASSLGGASGYTF
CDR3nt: TGCGCCAGCAGCTTGGGGGGAGCCTCGGGCTACACCTTC

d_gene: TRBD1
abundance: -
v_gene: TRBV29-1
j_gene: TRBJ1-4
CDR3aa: CSVRQGREKLFF
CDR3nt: TGCAGCGTCCGACAGGGCAGGGAAAAACTGTTTTTT

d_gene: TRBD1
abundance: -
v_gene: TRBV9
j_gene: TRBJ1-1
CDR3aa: CASSVGGGTGMNTEAFF
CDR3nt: TGTGCCAGCAGCGTCGGAGGAGGGACAGGCATGAACACTGAAGCTTTCTTT

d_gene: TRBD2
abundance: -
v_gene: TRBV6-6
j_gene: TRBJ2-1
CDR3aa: CASSRSGGAENEQFF
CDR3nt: TGTGCCAGCAGCCGAAGCGGGGGGGCCGAAAATGAGCAGTTCTTC

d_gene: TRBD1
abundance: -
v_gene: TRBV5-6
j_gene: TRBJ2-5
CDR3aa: CASSGTGQGQETQYF
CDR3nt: TGTGCCAGCAGCGGTACAGGACAGGGACAAGAGACCCAGTACTTC

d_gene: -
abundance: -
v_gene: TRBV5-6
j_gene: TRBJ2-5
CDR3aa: CASSQPGGGGLETQYF
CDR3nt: TGTGCCAGCAGTCAACCAGGTGGGGGCGGATTGGAGACCCAGTACTTC

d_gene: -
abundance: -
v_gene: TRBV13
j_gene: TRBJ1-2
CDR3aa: CASSLPRGPGGYTF
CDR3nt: TGTGCCAGCAGCTTACCCAGGGGCCCGGGTGGCTACACCTTC

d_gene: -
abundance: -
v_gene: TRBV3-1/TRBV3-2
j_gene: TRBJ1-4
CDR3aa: CASSQAAGGDEKLFF
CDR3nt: TGTGCCAGCAGCCAAGCCGCGGGGGGAGATGAAAAACTGTTTTTT

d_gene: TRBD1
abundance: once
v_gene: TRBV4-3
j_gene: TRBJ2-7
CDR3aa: CASSQLDRGGFPYEQYF
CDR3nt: TGCGCCAGCAGCCAACTGGACAGGGGGGGTTTCCCCTACGAGCAGTACTTC

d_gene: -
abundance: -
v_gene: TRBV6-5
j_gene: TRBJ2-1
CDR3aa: CASRPQGSYNEQFF
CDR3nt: TGTGCCAGCAGACCACAGGGATCCTACAATGAGCAGTTCTTC

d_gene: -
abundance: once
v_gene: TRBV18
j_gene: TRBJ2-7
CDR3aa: CASSPSLLYEQYF
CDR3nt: TGTGCCAGCTCACCTTCTCTTCTTTACGAGCAGTACTTC

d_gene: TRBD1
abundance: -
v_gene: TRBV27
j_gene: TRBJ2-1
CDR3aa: CASRWGQAGGEQFF
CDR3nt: TGTGCCAGCAGGTGGGGACAGGCTGGGGGTGAGCAGTTCTTC

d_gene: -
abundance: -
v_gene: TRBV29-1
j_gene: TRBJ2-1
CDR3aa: CSVEDPQGLGNEQFF
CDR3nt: TGCAGCGTTGAAGATCCTCAGGGGTTGGGGAATGAGCAGTTCTTC

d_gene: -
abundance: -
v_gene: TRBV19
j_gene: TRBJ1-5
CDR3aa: CASSLGGASKWPQHF
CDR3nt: TGTGCCAGTAGTCTTGGGGGGGCCAGCAAGTGGCCCCAGCATTTT

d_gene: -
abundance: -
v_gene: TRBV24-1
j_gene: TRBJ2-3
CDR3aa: CATSESPSTGGYTDTQYF
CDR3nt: TGTGCCACCAGTGAATCTCCCTCGACAGGCGGATATACAGATACGCAGTATTTT

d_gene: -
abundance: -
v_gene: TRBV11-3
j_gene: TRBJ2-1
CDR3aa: CASSYREPYNEQFF
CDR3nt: TGTGCCAGCAGTTACAGGGAACCCTACAATGAGCAGTTCTTC

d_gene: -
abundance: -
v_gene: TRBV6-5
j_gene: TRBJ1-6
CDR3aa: CASSGRDSPLHF
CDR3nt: TGTGCCAGCAGCGGCAGGGATTCACCCCTCCACTTT

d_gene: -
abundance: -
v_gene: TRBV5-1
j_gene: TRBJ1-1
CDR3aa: CASSSGREEGEAFF
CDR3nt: TGCGCCAGCAGTTCTGGACGGGAAGAGGGAGAAGCTTTCTTT

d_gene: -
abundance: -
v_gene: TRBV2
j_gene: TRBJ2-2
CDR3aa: CASSETTVAGELFF
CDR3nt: TGTGCCAGCAGTGAAACGACAGTGGCCGGGGAGCTGTTTTTT

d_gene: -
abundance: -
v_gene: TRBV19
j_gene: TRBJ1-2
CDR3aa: CASSIYQTPYYGYTF
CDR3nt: TGTGCCAGTAGTATCTATCAGACACCATACTATGGCTACACCTTC

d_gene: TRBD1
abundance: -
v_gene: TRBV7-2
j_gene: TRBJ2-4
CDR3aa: CASSLRQGSAKNIQYF
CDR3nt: TGTGCCAGCAGCTTAAGACAGGGATCTGCCAAAAACATTCAGTACTTC

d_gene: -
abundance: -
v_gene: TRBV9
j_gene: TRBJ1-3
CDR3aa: CASSVVDSSGNTIYF
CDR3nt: TGTGCCAGCAGCGTAGTCGACAGCTCTGGAAACACCATATATTTT

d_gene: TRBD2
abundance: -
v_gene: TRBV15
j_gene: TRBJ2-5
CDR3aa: CATSRDPLAEETQYF
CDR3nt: TGTGCCACCAGCAGAGACCCCCTAGCGGAAGAGACCCAGTACTTC

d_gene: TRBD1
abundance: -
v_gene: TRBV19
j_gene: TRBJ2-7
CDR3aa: CASKQGAREQYF
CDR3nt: TGTGCCAGCAAACAGGGGGCGAGGGAGCAGTACTTC

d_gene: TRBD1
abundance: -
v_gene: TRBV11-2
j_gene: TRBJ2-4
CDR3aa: CASSLGQGQLAKNIQYF
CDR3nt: TGTGCCAGCAGCTTGGGTCAGGGACAGCTAGCCAAAAACATTCAGTACTTC

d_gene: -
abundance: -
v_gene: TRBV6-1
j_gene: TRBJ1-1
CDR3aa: CASSERGTTEAFF
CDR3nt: TGTGCCAGCAGTGAAAGGGGAACGACTGAAGCTTTCTTT

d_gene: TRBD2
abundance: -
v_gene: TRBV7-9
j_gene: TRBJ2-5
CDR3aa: CASSLVLAGGMETQYF
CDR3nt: TGTGCCAGCAGCTTAGTCTTAGCGGGGGGGATGGAGACCCAGTACTTC

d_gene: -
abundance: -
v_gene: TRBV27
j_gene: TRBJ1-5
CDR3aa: CASSFRGYQPQHF
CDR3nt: TGTGCCAGCAGTTTTAGAGGGTATCAGCCCCAGCATTTT

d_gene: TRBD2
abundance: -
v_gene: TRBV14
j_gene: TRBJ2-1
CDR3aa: CASSRAGGRYNEQFF
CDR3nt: TGTGCCAGCTCCCGGGCGGGGGGGCGGTACAATGAGCAGTTCTTC

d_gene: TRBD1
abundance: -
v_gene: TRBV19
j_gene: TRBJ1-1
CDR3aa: CASSVRQGSEAFF
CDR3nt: TGTGCCAGTAGTGTAAGACAGGGGTCCGAAGCTTTCTTT

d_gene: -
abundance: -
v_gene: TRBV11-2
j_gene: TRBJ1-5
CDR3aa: CASSLGGSAQHF
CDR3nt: TGTGCCAGCAGCTTAGGAGGATCGGCCCAGCATTTT

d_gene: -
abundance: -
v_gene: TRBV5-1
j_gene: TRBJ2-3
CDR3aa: CASTYMRGTDTQYF
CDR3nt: TGCGCCAGCACCTACATGAGGGGGACAGATACGCAGTATTTT

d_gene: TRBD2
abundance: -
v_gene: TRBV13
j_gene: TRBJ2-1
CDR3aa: CASRGGSRDEQFF
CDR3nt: TGTGCCAGCCGGGGGGGCAGCAGAGATGAGCAGTTCTTC

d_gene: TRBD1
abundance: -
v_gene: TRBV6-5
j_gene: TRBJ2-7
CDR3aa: CASSYSLHRGKTEQYF
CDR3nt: TGTGCCAGCAGTTACAGTTTACACAGGGGTAAGACCGAGCAGTACTTC

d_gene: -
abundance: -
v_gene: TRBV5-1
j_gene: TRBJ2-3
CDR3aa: CASSLEVRVGTDTQYF
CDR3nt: TGCGCCAGCAGCTTGGAGGTCAGGGTGGGGACAGATACGCAGTATTTT

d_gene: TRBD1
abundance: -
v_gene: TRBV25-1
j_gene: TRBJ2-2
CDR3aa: CASSAATGVAGELFF
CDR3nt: TGTGCCAGCAGTGCAGCGACAGGGGTGGCCGGGGAGCTGTTTTTT

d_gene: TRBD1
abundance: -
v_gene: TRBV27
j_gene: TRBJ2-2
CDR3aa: CASSRGQGGDTGELFF
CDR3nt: TGTGCCAGCAGCCGGGGACAGGGGGGGGACACCGGGGAGCTGTTTTTT

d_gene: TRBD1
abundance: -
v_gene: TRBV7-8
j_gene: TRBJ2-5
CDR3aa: CASSHPGTGFETQYF
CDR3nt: TGTGCCAGCAGCCACCCCGGGACAGGGTTCGAGACCCAGTACTTC

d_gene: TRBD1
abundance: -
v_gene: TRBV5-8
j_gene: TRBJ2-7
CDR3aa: CASSLGPGQGYEQYF
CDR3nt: TGTGCCAGCAGCTTGGGACCGGGACAGGGCTACGAGCAGTACTTC

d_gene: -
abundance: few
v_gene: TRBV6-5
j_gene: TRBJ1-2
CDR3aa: CASRTAPYGYTF
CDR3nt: TGTGCCAGCAGGACAGCGCCCTATGGCTACACCTTC

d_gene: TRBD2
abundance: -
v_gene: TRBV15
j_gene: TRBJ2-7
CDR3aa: CATSRDRLAGGYEQYF
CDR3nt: TGTGCCACCAGCAGAGATAGACTAGCGGGGGGCTACGAGCAGTACTTC

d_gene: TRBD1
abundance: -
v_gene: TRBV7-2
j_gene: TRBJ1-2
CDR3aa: CASSLGTGVGYGYTF
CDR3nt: TGTGCCAGCAGCTTAGGGACAGGGGTGGGCTATGGCTACACCTTC

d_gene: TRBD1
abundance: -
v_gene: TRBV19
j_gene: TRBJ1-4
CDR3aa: CASRRDRGPVLTNEKLFF
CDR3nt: TGTGCCAGTAGGCGGGACAGGGGCCCCGTTTTAACTAATGAAAAACTGTTTTTT

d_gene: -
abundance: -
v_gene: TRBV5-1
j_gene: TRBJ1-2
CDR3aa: CASSPEGNYGYTF
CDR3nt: TGCGCCAGCAGCCCGGAGGGAAACTATGGCTACACCTTC

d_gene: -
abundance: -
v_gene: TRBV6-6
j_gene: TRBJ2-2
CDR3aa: CASSYVAGTHTGELFF
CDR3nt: TGTGCCAGCAGTTATGTCGCGGGGACTCACACCGGGGAGCTGTTTTTT

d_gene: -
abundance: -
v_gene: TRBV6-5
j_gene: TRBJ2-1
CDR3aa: CASSFSERLNNEQFF
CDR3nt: TGTGCCAGCAGTTTTTCTGAACGACTAAACAATGAGCAGTTCTTC